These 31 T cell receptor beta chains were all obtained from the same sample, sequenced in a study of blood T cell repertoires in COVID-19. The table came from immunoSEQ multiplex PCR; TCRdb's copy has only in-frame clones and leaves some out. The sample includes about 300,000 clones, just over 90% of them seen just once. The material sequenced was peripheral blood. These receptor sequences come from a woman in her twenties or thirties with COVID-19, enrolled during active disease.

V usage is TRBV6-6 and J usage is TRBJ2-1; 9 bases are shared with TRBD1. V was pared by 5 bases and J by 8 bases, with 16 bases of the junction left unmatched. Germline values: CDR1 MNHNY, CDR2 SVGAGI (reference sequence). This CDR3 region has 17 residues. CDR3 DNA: TGTGCCAGCAGTCTCGGACAGGGGCCCCTTTGGCGCGATGAGCAGTTCTTC. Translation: CASSLGQGPLWRDEQFF.

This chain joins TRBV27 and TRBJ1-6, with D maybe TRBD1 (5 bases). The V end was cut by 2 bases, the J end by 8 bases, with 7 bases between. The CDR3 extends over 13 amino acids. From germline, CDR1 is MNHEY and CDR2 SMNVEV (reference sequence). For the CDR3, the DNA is TGTGCCAGCAGTTTAACGGGGGATTCACCCCTCCACTTT. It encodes CASSLTGDSPLHF.

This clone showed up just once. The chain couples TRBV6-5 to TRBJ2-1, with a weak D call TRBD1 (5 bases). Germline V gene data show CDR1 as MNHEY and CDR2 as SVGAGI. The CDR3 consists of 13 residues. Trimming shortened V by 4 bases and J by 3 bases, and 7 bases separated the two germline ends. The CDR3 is CASSLTVYNEQFF. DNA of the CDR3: TGTGCCAGCAGTTTGACAGTCTACAATGAGCAGTTCTTC.

CDR3 region: CASSQDPGHRNTEAFF. The CDR3 DNA reads TGTGCCAGCAGCCAAGACCCGGGACACCGGAACACTGAAGCTTTCTTT. The rearrangement joins TRBV3-1 (or the pseudogene TRBV3-2) to TRBJ1-1; D might be TRBD1 (6 bases). Between the trimmed V and J ends, which lost 0 bases and 1 base, there was a span of 12 bases. The CDR3 runs to 16 residues. Germline CDR1 is LGHDT and CDR2 is YNNKEL (reference sequence).

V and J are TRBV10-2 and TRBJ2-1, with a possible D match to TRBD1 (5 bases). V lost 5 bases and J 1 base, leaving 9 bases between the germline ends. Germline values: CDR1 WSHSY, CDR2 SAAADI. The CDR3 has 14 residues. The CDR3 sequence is CASSQGLSYNEQFF. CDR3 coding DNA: TGCGCCAGCAGTCAGGGCCTTTCCTACAATGAGCAGTTCTTC.

CDR3: CATSSEPRGQETQYF. In DNA, the CDR3 is TGTGCCACCAGCAGTGAACCTAGGGGTCAAGAGACCCAGTACTTC. This chain joins TRBV15 and TRBJ2-5; D might be TRBD1 (5 bases). This CDR3 is built from 15 residues. Trimming stripped 3 bases from V and 2 bases from J, with 13 bases between. In germline, CDR1 is LNHNV, CDR2 YYDKDF (reference sequence).

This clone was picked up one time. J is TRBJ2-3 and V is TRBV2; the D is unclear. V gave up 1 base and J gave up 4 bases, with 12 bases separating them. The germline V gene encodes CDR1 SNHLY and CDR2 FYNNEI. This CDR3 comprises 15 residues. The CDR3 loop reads CASSEESFRADTQYF. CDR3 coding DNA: TGTGCCAGCAGTGAAGAGAGTTTTAGAGCAGATACGCAGTATTTT.

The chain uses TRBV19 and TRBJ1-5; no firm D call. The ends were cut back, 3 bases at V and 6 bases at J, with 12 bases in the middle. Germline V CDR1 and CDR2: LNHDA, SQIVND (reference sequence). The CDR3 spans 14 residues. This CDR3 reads CASSIGSPGQPQHF. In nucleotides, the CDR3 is TGTGCCAGTAGTATTGGTAGTCCGGGTCAGCCCCAGCATTTT.

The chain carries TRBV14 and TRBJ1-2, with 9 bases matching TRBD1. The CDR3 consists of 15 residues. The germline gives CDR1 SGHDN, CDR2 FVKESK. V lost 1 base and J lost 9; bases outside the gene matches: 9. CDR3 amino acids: CASSQGNRGLPSYTF. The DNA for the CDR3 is TGTGCCAGCAGCCAAGGGAACAGGGGGCTTCCGAGCTACACCTTC. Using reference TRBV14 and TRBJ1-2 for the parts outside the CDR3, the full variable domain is EAGVTQFPSHSVIEKGQTVTLRCDPISGHDNLYWYRRVMGKEIKFLLHFVKESKQDESGMPNNRFLAERTGGTYSTLKVQPAELEDSGVYFCASSQGNRGLPSYTFGSGTRLTVV.

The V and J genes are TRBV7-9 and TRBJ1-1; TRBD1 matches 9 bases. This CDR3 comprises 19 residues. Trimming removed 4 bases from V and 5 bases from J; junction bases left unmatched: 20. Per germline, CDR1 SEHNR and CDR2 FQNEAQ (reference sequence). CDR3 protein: CASSSHTGTGTYRSTEAFF. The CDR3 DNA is TGTGCCAGCAGCTCCCACACCGGGACAGGGACCTACCGGTCGACTGAAGCTTTCTTT.

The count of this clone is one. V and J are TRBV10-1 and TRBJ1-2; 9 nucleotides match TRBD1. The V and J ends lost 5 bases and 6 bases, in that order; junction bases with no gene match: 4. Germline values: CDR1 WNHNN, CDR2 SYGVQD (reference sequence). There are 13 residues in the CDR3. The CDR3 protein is CASSLDRGHGYTF. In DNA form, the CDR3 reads TGCGCCAGCAGTTTGGACAGGGGCCATGGCTACACCTTC.

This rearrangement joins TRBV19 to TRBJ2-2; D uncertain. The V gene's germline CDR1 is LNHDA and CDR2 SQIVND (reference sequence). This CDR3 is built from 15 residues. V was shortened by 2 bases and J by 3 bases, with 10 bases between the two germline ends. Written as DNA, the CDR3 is TGTGCCAGTAGTATACACCCCCGGGACACCGGGGAGCTGTTTTTT. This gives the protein CASSIHPRDTGELFF.

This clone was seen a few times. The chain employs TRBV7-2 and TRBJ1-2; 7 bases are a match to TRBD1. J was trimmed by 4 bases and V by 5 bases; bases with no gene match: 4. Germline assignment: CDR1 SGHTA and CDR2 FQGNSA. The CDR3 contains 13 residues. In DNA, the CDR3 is TGTGCCAGCAGCAGAGGGACAGCCTATGGCTACACCTTC. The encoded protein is CASSRGTAYGYTF.

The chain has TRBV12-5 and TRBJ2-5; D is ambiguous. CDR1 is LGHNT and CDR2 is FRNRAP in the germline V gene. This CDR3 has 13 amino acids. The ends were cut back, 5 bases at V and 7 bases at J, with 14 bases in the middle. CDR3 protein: CASGPLSPGTQYF. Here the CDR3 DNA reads TGTGCTAGTGGTCCCCTCTCCCCGGGGACCCAGTACTTC.

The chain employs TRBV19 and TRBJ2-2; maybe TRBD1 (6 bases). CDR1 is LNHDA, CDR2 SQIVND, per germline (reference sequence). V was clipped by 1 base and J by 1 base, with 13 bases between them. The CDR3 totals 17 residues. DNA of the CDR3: TGTGCCAGTAGTATAGTCTGGGACACCGGGAACACCGGGGAGCTGTTTTTT. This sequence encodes CASSIVWDTGNTGELFF.

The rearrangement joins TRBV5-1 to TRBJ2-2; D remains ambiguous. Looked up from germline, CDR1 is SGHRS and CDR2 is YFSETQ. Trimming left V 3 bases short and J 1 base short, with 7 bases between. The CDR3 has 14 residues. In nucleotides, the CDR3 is TGCGCCAGCAGCTCACTTGGGAACACCGGGGAGCTGTTTTTT. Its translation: CASSSLGNTGELFF.

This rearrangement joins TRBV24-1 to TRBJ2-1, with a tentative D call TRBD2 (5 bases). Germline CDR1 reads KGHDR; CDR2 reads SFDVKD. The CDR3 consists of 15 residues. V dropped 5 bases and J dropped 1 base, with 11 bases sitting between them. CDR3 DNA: TGTGCCACCAGTGCCGTGGGAGAGTCCTACAATGAGCAGTTCTTC. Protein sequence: CATSAVGESYNEQFF.

The CDR3 spells CASSFGWGDTGELFF. In DNA, the CDR3 is TGTGCCAGCAGTTTTGGGTGGGGAGACACCGGGGAGCTGTTTTTT. This chain joins TRBV28 and TRBJ2-2; D might be TRBD2 (5 bases). The V gene's germline CDR1 is MDHEN and CDR2 SYDVKM. V was shortened by 3 bases and J by 3 bases, with 11 bases between the two germline ends. This CDR3 has 15 residues. The entire variable domain, with the rest obtained from reference TRBV28 and TRBJ2-2, is as follows: DVKVTQSSRYLVKRTGEKVFLECVQDMDHENMFWYRQDPGLGLRLIYFSYDVKMKEKGDIPEGYSVSREKKERFSLILESASTNQTSMYLCASSFGWGDTGELFFGEGSRLTVL.

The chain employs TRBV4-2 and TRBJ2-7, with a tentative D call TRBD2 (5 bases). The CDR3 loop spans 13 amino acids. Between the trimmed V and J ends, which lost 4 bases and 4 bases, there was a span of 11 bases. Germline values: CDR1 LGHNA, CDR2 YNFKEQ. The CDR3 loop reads CASSRLTRYEQYF. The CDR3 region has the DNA TGTGCCAGCAGCCGGCTCACTAGGTACGAGCAGTACTTC.

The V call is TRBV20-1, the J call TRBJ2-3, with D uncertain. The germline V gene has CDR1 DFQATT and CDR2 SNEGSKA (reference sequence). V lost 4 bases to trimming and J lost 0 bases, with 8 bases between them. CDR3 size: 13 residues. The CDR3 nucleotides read TGCAGTGCTACTGACGGGAGCACAGATACGCAGTATTTT. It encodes CSATDGSTDTQYF.

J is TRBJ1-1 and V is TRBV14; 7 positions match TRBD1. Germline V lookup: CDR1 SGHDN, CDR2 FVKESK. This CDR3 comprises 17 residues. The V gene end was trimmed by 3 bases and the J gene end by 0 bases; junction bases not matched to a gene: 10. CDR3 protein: CASSQYRRDSLNTEAFF. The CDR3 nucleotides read TGTGCCAGCAGCCAGTACCGCAGGGACAGCCTGAACACTGAAGCTTTCTTT.

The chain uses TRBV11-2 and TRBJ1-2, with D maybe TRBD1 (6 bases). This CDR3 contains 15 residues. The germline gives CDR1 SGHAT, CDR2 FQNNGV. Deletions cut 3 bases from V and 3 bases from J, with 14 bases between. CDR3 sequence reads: CASSLGAGVDYGYTF. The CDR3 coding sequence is TGTGCCAGCAGCTTGGGTGCAGGGGTTGACTATGGCTACACCTTC.

This CDR3 reads CASRVASNTEAFF. The CDR3 region has the DNA TGTGCCAGTAGAGTGGCCTCGAACACTGAAGCTTTCTTT. This chain uses TRBV19 with TRBJ1-1; no clear D. The ends were cut back, 6 bases at V and 1 base at J, with 9 bases in the middle. This CDR3 comprises 13 residues. Germline-derived CDR1 and CDR2 are LNHDA and SQIVND (reference sequence).

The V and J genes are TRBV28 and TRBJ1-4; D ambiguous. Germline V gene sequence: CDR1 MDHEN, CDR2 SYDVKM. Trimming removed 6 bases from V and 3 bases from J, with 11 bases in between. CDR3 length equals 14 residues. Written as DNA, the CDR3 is TGTGCCAGCAGGGTGGAGAGACCTAATGAAAAACTGTTTTTT. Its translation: CASRVERPNEKLFF.

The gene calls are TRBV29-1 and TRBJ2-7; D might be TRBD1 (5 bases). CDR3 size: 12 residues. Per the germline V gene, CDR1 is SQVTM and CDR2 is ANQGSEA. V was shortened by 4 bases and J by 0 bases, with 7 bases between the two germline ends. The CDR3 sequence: CSVGDSSYEQYF. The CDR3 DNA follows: TGCAGCGTTGGAGACAGCTCCTACGAGCAGTACTTC.

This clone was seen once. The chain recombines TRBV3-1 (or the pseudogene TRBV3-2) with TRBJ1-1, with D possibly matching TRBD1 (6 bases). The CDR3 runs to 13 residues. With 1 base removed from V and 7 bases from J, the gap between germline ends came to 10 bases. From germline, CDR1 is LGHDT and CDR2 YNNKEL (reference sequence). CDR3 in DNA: TGTGCCAGCAGCCAAGCACAGGGTATTGAAGCTTTCTTT. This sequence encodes CASSQAQGIEAFF.

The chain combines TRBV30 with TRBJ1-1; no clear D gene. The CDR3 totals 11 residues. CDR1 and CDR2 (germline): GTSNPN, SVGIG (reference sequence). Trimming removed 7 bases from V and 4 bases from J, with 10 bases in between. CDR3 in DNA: TGTGCCTCAGGACGGGGCACTGAAGCTTTCTTT. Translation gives CASGRGTEAFF.

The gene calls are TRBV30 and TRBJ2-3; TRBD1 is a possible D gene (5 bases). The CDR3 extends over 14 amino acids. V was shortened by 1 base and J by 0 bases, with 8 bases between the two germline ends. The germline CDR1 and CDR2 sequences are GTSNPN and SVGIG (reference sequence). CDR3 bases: TGTGCCTGGAGTGGGGGCCTTAGCACAGATACGCAGTATTTT. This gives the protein CAWSGGLSTDTQYF.

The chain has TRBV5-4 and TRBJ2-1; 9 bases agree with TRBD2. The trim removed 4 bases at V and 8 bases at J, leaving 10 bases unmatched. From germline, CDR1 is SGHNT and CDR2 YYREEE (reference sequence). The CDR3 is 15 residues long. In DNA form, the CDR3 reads TGTGCCAGCAGCGACGTAGCGGGAGAGGCGGATGAGCAGTTCTTC. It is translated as CASSDVAGEADEQFF.

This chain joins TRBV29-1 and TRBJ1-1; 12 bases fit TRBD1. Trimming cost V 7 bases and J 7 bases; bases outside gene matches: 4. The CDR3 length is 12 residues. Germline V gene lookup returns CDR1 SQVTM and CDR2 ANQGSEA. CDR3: CSARDRGLEAFF. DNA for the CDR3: TGCAGCGCTAGGGACAGGGGGCTTGAAGCTTTCTTT.

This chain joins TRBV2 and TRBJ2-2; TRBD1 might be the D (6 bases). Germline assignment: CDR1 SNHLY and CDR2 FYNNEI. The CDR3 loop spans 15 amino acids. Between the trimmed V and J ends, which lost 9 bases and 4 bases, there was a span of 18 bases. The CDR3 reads CASNLQGGGTGELFF. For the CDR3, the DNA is TGTGCCAGTAACTTACAGGGTGGGGGCACCGGGGAGCTGTTTTTT.